The following is a T cell receptor beta chain sequence with its context. No antigen is known for it. PCR amplification relied on 60 Vbeta primers (plus 13 Jbeta primers). Original analysis: A later analysis tallied about 80 million unique TCR beta chains, 9 million to 12 million of them shared. Sequenced by immunoSEQ multiplex PCR; TCRdb stores in-frame clones only, minus some. Clonal size and the V and J genes are those of that table, whereas D and trimming came from the DNA. Of 210,000 or so clones in the sample, more than 60% are singletons; the top ten hold approximately 2.1%. This entry is derived from a study of cytomegalovirus exposure and HLA in healthy donors. Whole-study results and caveats: It was reported that the classifier diagnosed cytomegalovirus status with high specificity and sensitivity in both the original and validation cohorts. There were over 150 TCR beta chains listed as cytomegalovirus-associated.

Germline V gives CDR1 MDHEN, CDR2 SYDVKM. The trim removed 6 bases at V and 6 bases at J, leaving 8 bases unmatched. The CDR3 length is 14 residues. Donors were nominally healthy when sampled, though unrecorded immune exposures were likely. The sequencing input was PBMCs. The receptor's source is a woman aged 25 to 39 in good health and CMV-seropositive. This rearrangement joins TRBV28 to TRBJ2-7, with TRBD1 matching over 10 bases. The CDR3 DNA follows: TGTGCCAGCAGCACTCCGGGACAGGGGTTCGAGCAGTACTTC. It yields the protein CASSTPGQGFEQYF.